Only a few counts were recorded for the clone carrying this T cell receptor (beta chain). This record comes from a study of blood T cell repertoires in COVID-19. Trimming removed 2 bases from V and 6 bases from J; junction bases left unmatched: 3. The CDR3 runs to 14 residues. Germline CDR1 reads SGHVS; CDR2 reads FQNEAQ. TCRdb's table, derived via immunoSEQ multiplex PCR, lists solely in-frame clones and lacks some. The top ten clones hold just over 7% of a sample with fewer than 350,000 clones, around 85% of them seen once. The rearrangement uses TRBV7-8 and TRBJ1-3; 8 bases map to TRBD1. Sequencing was carried out using peripheral blood. The TCR sequence derives from a human donor in a cohort sampled during active COVID-19. The CDR3, as DNA: TGTGCCAGCAGCTTAATGGACAGGGCAAACACCATATATTTT. Its protein is CASSLMDRANTIYF.